This TCR beta chain came from a study of T-cell reconstitution after alpha-beta-depleted transplantation in children. General study results and limits: It was newly produced T cells that mostly accounted for T-cell counts and diversity one year after transplant. From surviving recipient T cells and thymic progenitors came the high day-60 TCRbeta diversity observed in some patients. Where alpha-beta T cells came from about two months after transplant was reportedly several hundred expanded graft clones.

This CDR3 comprises 16 residues. Germline V gene lookup returns CDR1 LGHDT and CDR2 YNNKEL (reference sequence). Trimming removed 0 bases from V and 1 base from J, with 13 bases in between. The library targeted TCRbeta and was prepared with unique molecular identifiers. TCRdb used MiXCR to reprocess the PCR reads, holding one entry per CDR3 protein. In the table there are about 300,000 distinct CDR3 sequences, roughly a tenth of which are singletons. A few counts support this clonotype. Its antigen is unknown. The receptor was derived from a boy under two years old with acute myeloid leukemia, due to receive a stem cell transplant. The specimen was PBMCs, collected before TCRalphabeta/CD19-depleted stem cell transplant. The V and J genes are TRBV3-1 and TRBJ2-7; no reliable D call. CDR3 nucleotide sequence: TGTGCCAGCAGCCAAGACCCTACCCCTTATTCCTACGAGCAGTACTTC. This gives the protein CASSQDPTPYSYEQYF.